These 16 T cell receptor beta chains came from one sample sequenced in a study of quantifying T cell responses using KT2 cells. On the study more broadly: RNA was reverse transcribed with TCR alpha and beta constant-region primers.

A single-stranded UMI oligo with SP2 sequence was ligated to cDNA 3' ends. First-round PCR used three to four cycles and beta primers RC1.1 and RC1.2 covering TRBC1 and TRBC2. TCRdb re-analysed the UMI-ligation and nested PCR reads in MiXCR, keeping a single row per CDR3 protein. The sample gives tens of thousands of distinct CDR3 sequences, approximately 10% of which show up once; about 10% is in the top ten. Sequenced: PBMCs spiked with cells of the T cell clone KT2. The receptors originated from a human donor.

This clonotype was counted a few times. This chain links TRBV6-2 or TRBV6-3 with TRBJ2-1, with D possibly matching TRBD1 (6 bases). This CDR3 is 16 amino acids long. Trimming removed 4 bases at V and 3 bases at J, with 16 bases between. Germline lookup yields CDR1 MNHEY and CDR2 SVGEGT. Here the CDR3 reads CASSLLVRGIYNEQFF. For the CDR3, the DNA is TGTGCCAGCAGTTTGCTGGTGAGGGGGATCTACAATGAGCAGTTCTTC.

The chain uses TRBV7-8 and TRBJ1-1; no clear D. V gave up 1 base and J gave up 6 bases, with 6 bases separating them. The CDR3 is made up of 12 amino acids. Germline V gives CDR1 SGHVS, CDR2 FQNEAQ. The CDR3 nucleotides are TGTGCCAGCAGCTTAGTGGTAGCTGAAGCTTTCTTT. Translation: CASSLVVAEAFF.

Only a few counts were recorded for this clonotype. The chain carries TRBV29-1 and TRBJ1-6; D is undetermined. The CDR3 is made up of 16 amino acids. From germline, CDR1 is SQVTM and CDR2 ANQGSEA. The CDR3 DNA is TGCAGTGAAATGGACCCTGGGCCCTCCTATAATTCACCCCTCCACTTT. Translating gives CSEMDPGPSYNSPLHF.

This clonotype was picked up many times. CDR3 nucleotide sequence: TGCAGTGCTAGAGAGGTCCTTAGACAGGGAGGCTATGGCTACACCTTC. Its translation is CSAREVLRQGGYGYTF. V gene TRBV20-1 combines with J gene TRBJ1-2; TRBD1 aligns across 7 bases. Germline V CDR1 and CDR2: DFQATT, SNEGSKA (reference sequence). The CDR3 runs to 16 residues. The junction had 11 bases not matched to a gene; V was cut back by 0 bases and J by 4 bases.

This clonotype was seen ten or more times. The V and J genes are TRBV2 and TRBJ2-7; D is possibly TRBD2 (5 bases). The CDR3 has 14 residues. Per the germline V gene, CDR1 is SNHLY and CDR2 is FYNNEI. V was shortened by 5 bases and J by 3 bases, with 14 bases between the two germline ends. CDR3 bases: TGTGCCAGCAGTCCCGGGGAGAAGGTCTACGAGCAGTACTTC. Its translation: CASSPGEKVYEQYF.

The chain joins TRBV7-9 to TRBJ2-5, with 8 positions matching TRBD2. The CDR3 sequence is 15 residues long. Trimming cost V 0 bases and J 4 bases; bases outside gene matches: 4. Germline V CDR1 and CDR2: SEHNR, FQNEAQ (reference sequence). The CDR3 bases are TGTGCCAGCAGCTTAGCCCCGGGACTAGTAGAGACCCAGTACTTC. Translating gives CASSLAPGLVETQYF.

This clonotype was detected ten times or more. The CDR3 DNA reads as TGCAGTGCTAGTCCCCTGCGCTTTCAAGAGACCCAGTACTTC. Protein: CSASPLRFQETQYF. V gene TRBV20-1 combines with J gene TRBJ2-5; no definite D call. V lost 3 bases and J 2 bases, leaving 13 bases between the germline ends. Germline CDR1 DFQATT, CDR2 SNEGSKA (reference sequence). The CDR3 has 14 residues.

This clonotype has just a few counts. The chain recombines TRBV6-1 with TRBJ2-2, with D uncertain. This CDR3 region has 13 residues. The V and J ends lost 5 bases and 0 bases respectively, with 4 bases between them. CDR1 and CDR2 (germline): MNHNS, SASEGT. The CDR3 here is CASSRANTGELFF. The CDR3 DNA sequence: TGTGCCAGCAGTAGGGCGAACACCGGGGAGCTGTTTTTT.

There are many counts of this clonotype. The chain joins TRBV3-1 to TRBJ2-1; D may be TRBD2 (6 bases). The CDR3 has 12 residues. Per the germline V gene, CDR1 is LGHDT and CDR2 is YNNKEL (reference sequence). Between the trimmed V and J ends, which lost 4 bases and 9 bases, there was a span of 10 bases. As DNA, the CDR3 is TGTGCCAGCAGCCGACTAGTTACTGAGCAGTTCTTC. This codes for CASSRLVTEQFF.

This clonotype is a singleton in its sample. This sequence joins TRBV7-3 and TRBJ2-5; 9 bases map to TRBD1. This CDR3 has 16 amino acids. J gave up 2 bases and V 4 bases, and 8 bases lay outside the gene matches. The germline CDR1 and CDR2 sequences are SGHTA and FQGTGA. This chain's CDR3 is CASSYSPGQGQETQYF. The CDR3 DNA sequence: TGTGCCAGCAGCTACTCTCCGGGACAGGGACAAGAGACCCAGTACTTC.

This clonotype has at least ten counts. V and J are TRBV27 and TRBJ2-7; the match to TRBD2 covers 12 bases. Germline V gives CDR1 MNHEY, CDR2 SMNVEV (reference sequence). Losses at the gene ends were 3 bases for V and 0 bases for J; bases not matched to a gene: 12. This CDR3 comprises 19 residues. CDR3: CASSFQPGLAGIPSYEQYF. The CDR3 DNA is TGTGCCAGCAGTTTCCAACCGGGACTAGCGGGCATCCCCTCCTACGAGCAGTACTTC.

This clonotype was found many times. The rearrangement uses TRBV7-6 and TRBJ2-3; no firm D call. CDR1 SGHVS and CDR2 FNYEAQ come from the germline V gene. V was shortened by 3 bases and J by 5 bases, with 9 bases between the two germline ends. This CDR3 is 13 amino acids long. CDR3 sequence: CASSFQVQDTQYF. Written as DNA, the CDR3 is TGTGCCAGCAGCTTTCAGGTTCAAGATACGCAGTATTTT.

This clonotype appeared many times. The rearrangement links TRBV6-6 to TRBJ2-3; 13 bases are shared with TRBD2. Germline CDR1 and CDR2: MNHNY and SVGAGI (reference sequence). The CDR3 runs 15 residues. With 0 bases clipped from V and 6 bases from J, the junction kept 0 bases outside the gene matches. CDR3 protein: CASSYSLAGGDTQYF. CDR3 coding DNA: TGTGCCAGCAGTTACTCACTAGCGGGAGGGGATACGCAGTATTTT.

This clonotype was detected ten times or more. The gene calls are TRBV12-3 or TRBV12-4 and TRBJ2-1; no reliable D call. Trimming took 8 bases from V and 6 from J, leaving 8 bases between them. The CDR3 loop spans 11 amino acids. CDR3 coding DNA: TGTGCCAGCCGGATTGGCAATGAGCAGTTCTTC. It translates to CASRIGNEQFF.

This clonotype was counted only a few times. J is TRBJ1-6 and V is TRBV20-1, with no clear D. This CDR3 has 13 amino acids. V was clipped by 5 bases and J by 7 bases, with 12 bases between them. Germline V lookup: CDR1 DFQATT, CDR2 SNEGSKA (reference sequence). CDR3 bases: TGCAGTGCTGAGGTCCTAAGGAATTCACCCCTCCACTTT. Translation gives CSAEVLRNSPLHF.

The rearrangement links TRBV9 to TRBJ2-2; D unclear. Trimming pared 6 bases from V and 1 base from J, leaving 10 bases between. Germline V gene data show CDR1 as SGDLS and CDR2 as YYNGEE. The CDR3 extends over 14 amino acids. The CDR3, as DNA: TGTGCCAGCAAGATGCACGAGAACACCGGGGAGCTGTTTTTT. Its protein product is CASKMHENTGELFF. The whole variable domain, remainder taken from reference TRBV9 and TRBJ2-2, is DSGVTQTPKHLITATGQRVTLRCSPRSGDLSVYWYQQSLDQGLQFLIQYYNGEERAKGNILERFSAQQFPDLHSELNLSSLELGDSALYFCASKMHENTGELFFGEGSRLTVL.